This entry concerns a single T cell receptor beta chain. Its antigen is as yet unknown. CD4+ T cells from unexposed donors were obtained before the COVID-19 pandemic (2011-2018). After 10 to 11 days of culture, CD4+ T cells were isolated. With 4 bases clipped from V and 9 bases from J, the junction kept 13 bases outside the gene matches. This CDR3 has 17 residues. Germline lookup yields CDR1 SEHNR and CDR2 FQNEAQ (reference sequence). Measured with immunoSEQ multiplex PCR; TCRdb has only the in-frame clones, and not every one. Of roughly 18,000 clones in the sample, around 76% are singletons; the top ten hold around 31%. This sample is part of a study of CD4 T cells in relation to SARS-CoV-2 and coronaviruses.

The chain carries TRBV7-9 and TRBJ1-6; 9 nucleotides agree with TRBD1. This clonotype was sampled from a human donor in good health. What was sequenced was CD4+ T cells from PBMCs, cultured in vitro. The CDR3 sequence: CASSSLLGQGNSSPLHF. DNA for the CDR3: TGTGCCAGCAGCTCTCTCCTGGGACAGGGTAATAGTTCACCCCTCCACTTT.